These 9 T cell receptor beta chains originate from one sample sequenced in a study of tumor and adjacent non-tumor tissue in lung cancer. TCRbeta libraries were built with three rounds of nested PCR, modified from ARM-PCR. TCRdb reprocessed the multiplex PCR reads via MiXCR and lists one record per CDR3 protein. This sample has roughly 70,000 distinct CDR3 sequences, with around two thirds found just once. This sample's RNA came from whole unsorted tissue. More than 3 cm separated this lung sample from the edge of the tumor. Sequencing was done on a sample of distant non-tumor lung tissue. Receptors originate from a woman aged 50 to 60 with non-small cell lung cancer.

Of note for this clonotype: The junction departs from the called germline gene at one end, perhaps through a read error. The chain combines TRBV7-6 with TRBJ2-7; TRBD1 agrees at 7 bases. This CDR3 is 12 amino acids long. From germline, CDR1 is SGHVS and CDR2 FNYEAQ. The CDR3, as DNA: TGTGCCAGCAGCCCAGGACAGGCGTCTTGGTATTTC. Translating gives CASSPGQASWYF. The variable domain in full, with the rest retrieved from reference TRBV7-6 and TRBJ2-7, is GAGVSQSPRYKVTKRGQDVALRCDPISGHVSLYWYRQALGQGPEFLTYFNYEAQQDKSGLPNDRFSAERPEGSISTLTIQRTEQRDSAMYRCASSPGQASWYFGPGTRLTVT.

This clonotype was counted many times. The genes are TRBV10-3 and TRBJ2-3; 9 positions match TRBD2. V gave up 6 bases and J gave up 0 bases; unmatched junction bases: 7. This CDR3 is built from 16 residues. The germline V gene encodes CDR1 ENHRY and CDR2 SYGVKD. CDR3 nucleotides: TGTGCCATCAGAGCGACCGGGACTAGCAGCACAGATACGCAGTATTTT. Its translation is CAIRATGTSSTDTQYF.

The sample holds one count of this clonotype. It may be a read error: a sequence one base away is much more abundant. CDR3 loop: CARSYPDRVYEQYF. The DNA for the CDR3 is TGTGCCAGGAGTTACCCGGACAGGGTTTACGAGCAGTACTTC. The rearrangement uses TRBV6-1 and TRBJ2-7, with 8 bases fitting TRBD1. CDR1 MNHNS and CDR2 SASEGT come from the germline V gene. This CDR3 has 14 residues. Unmatched junction bases numbered 11, after V lost 9 bases and J lost 4 bases.

About this clonotype: A much larger clone differs by one base, so this may be a read error. V usage is TRBV28 and J usage is TRBJ1-1; D might be TRBD1 (5 bases). The CDR3 has 14 amino acids. The germline V gene has CDR1 MDHEN and CDR2 SYDVKM. In DNA, the CDR3 is TGTGTCAGCAGTTTTATTCAGGGCGGCGCTGAAGCTTTCTTT. It codes for CVSSFIQGGAEAFF.

Of note for this clonotype: One base away lies a much larger clone, so this may be a sequencing read error. This chain joins TRBV6-1 and TRBJ1-5, with unresolved D. The V end was cut by 5 bases, the J end by 3 bases, with 11 bases between. This CDR3 is 14 amino acids long. Germline CDR1 MNHNS, CDR2 SASEGT. Written as DNA, the CDR3 is TGTGCCAGCAGTCATGCGAGGGACAATCAGCCCCAGCATTTT. It yields the protein CASSHARDNQPQHF.

Turning to this clonotype: An end of the junction differs from the germline gene, which may be a read error. V is TRBV4-3 and J is TRBJ1-2, with 10 nucleotides matching TRBD1. Germline CDR1 and CDR2: LGHNA and YSLEER. The CDR3 consists of 15 residues. The CDR3 loop reads CASSLGTGVTYGYTF. Here the CDR3 DNA reads TGCGCTAGCAGCCTTGGGACAGGGGTTACCTATGGCTACACCTTC.

The J gene is TRBJ2-1, the V gene TRBV11-1; D is unclear. Germline loops: CDR1 SGHAT, CDR2 FQDESV (reference sequence). Trimming shortened V by 3 bases and J by 10 bases, and 13 bases separated the two germline ends. The CDR3 loop spans 13 amino acids. Here the CDR3 DNA reads TGTGCCAGCAGCTTCCCTGCAGGTGACGAGCAGTTCTTC. It codes for CASSFPAGDEQFF.

This clonotype appeared a single time. At one end the junction does not follow the germline gene, possibly because of a read error. The rearrangement joins TRBV11-2 to TRBJ2-7; no reliable D call. Germline lookup yields CDR1 SGHAT and CDR2 FQNNGV. CDR3 length: 15 residues. The CDR3 sequence: CAISLSLSPSYEQYF. CDR3 sequence (DNA): TGTGCCATCAGCTTATCTCTGAGTCCCTCCTACGAGCAATACTTC.

With regard to this clonotype: The conserved phenylalanine or tryptophan normally closing the CDR3 is absent here, so this likely arose from a read error. The J gene is TRBJ2-1, the V gene TRBV20-1; D is perhaps TRBD2 (6 bases). Germline CDR1 is DFQATT and CDR2 is SNEGSKA (reference sequence). The CDR3 totals 15 residues. The CDR3 DNA reads as TGCGGTGCTAGAAATCGGCTTGGAGGGCTCAATGTGCAGTTCTTA. This codes for CGARNRLGGLNVQFL.